Included here is one T cell receptor beta chain sequence, with context. No antigen is known for it. Within one base of it there is no much larger clone, and no base qualities were kept. The CDR3 starts with the cysteine, ends with the phenylalanine, and has 15 residues. Solely the CDR3 DNA is kept, with 45 bases framed from the first base. Clipping removes 7 bases from V and 5 bases from J, with 13 as the unmatched junction base count. CDR1 is given as SNHLY and CDR2 as FYNNEI, both from the germline V gene. The data are from a study of blood T cell repertoires in COVID-19 (dated by TCRdb to the early 2020s). Regarding the research as a whole: Samples from collaborators originated in the United States, Italy and Spain and spanned both the acute and convalescent phases of COVID-19. A freely available public database, intended as a resource for researchers studying the immune response to SARS-CoV-2, is where the repertoires were released. The material from the prospective study consisted of cDNA or gDNA derived from T cells, B-cell-depleted T cells, or PBMCs. Where available, HLA class I and class II types were obtained from metadata supplied by the sample provider rather than from assay-based typing. The sample metadata nearly always contained a de-identified subject ID, COVID-19 status, age in years and sex. Subjects who had been exposed to COVID-19, were actively infected with it, or had recovered from it provided the deeply sampled blood TCRbeta repertoires that made up the dataset. The samples were drawn from two sources: the first 160 participants of the ongoing ImmuneRACE study, and some 1,300 subjects contributed by 6 global collaborators.

General findings and caveats noted by the study authors: Clinical and demographic metadata were provided uncurated, with the amount varying by source and participant.

Collaborating institutions collected whole blood in K2EDTA tubes following their own protocols. For TCRbeta analysis, collaborator samples were shipped as frozen whole blood, as isolated PBMCs, or as DNA extracted from either sample type. TCRbeta CDR3 regions were amplified from genomic DNA using the immunoSEQ Assay, a bias-controlled multiplex PCR. Per the original workflow: The number of nucleated cells in each sample was estimated by amplification of reference gene primers within the assay. Sequence reads were collapsed and filtered to measure the absolute abundance of every unique TCRbeta CDR3 rearrangement. Productive Simpson clonality was computed per sample as the square root of Simpson's diversity index over productive rearrangements. TCRdb holds this immuneACCESS table with in-frame rearrangements only. Some clones are missing; in checked studies, unresolved V genes explain under half, and the rest has no known cause. Clone size and the V and J calls come from that table; the DNA yielded D and trimming. This sample holds more than 35,000 clones; 90% were observed only once. The ten most abundant clones make up roughly 5.2% of the sample.

This sequence originates from a human donor in a cohort sampled during active COVID-19. The sample was peripheral blood. This chain is built from TRBV2 and TRBJ2-5; 7 middle bases align to TRBD2. The CDR3 in this case is CASKRWGSGTETQYF. The nucleotide sequence reads TGTGCCAGCAAACGGTGGGGCAGCGGGACGGAGACCCAGTACTTC.